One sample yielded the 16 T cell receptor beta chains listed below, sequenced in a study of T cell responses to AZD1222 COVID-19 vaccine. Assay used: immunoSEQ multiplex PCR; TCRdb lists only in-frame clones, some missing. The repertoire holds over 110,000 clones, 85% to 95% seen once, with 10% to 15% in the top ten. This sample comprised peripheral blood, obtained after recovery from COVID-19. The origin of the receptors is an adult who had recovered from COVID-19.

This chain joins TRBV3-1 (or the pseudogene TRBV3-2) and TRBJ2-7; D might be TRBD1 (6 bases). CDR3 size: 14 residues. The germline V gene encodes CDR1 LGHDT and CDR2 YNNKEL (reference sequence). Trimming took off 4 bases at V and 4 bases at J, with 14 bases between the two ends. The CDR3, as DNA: TGTGCCAGCAGCCTATCCCTACAGGGTTACGAGCAGTACTTC. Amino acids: CASSLSLQGYEQYF.

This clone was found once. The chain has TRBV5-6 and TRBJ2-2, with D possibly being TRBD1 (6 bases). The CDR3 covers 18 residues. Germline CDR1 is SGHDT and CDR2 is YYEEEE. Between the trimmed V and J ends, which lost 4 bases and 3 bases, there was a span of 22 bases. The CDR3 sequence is CASSPSPPGDTDTGELFF. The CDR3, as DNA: TGTGCCAGCAGCCCATCCCCCCCAGGGGATACGGACACCGGGGAGCTGTTTTTT.

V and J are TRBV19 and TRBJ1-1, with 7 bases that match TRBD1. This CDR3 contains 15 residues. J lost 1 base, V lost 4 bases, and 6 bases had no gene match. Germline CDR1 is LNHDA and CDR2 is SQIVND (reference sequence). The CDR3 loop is CASSTSGQTNTEAFF. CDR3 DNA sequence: TGTGCCAGTAGTACCTCGGGACAGACGAACACTGAAGCTTTCTTT.

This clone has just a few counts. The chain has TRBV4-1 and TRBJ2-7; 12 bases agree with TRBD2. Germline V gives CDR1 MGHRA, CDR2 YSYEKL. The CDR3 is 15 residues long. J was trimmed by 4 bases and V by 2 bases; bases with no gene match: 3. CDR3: CASSQLAGGRYEQYF. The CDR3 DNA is TGCGCCAGCAGCCAACTAGCGGGAGGGCGGTACGAGCAGTACTTC.

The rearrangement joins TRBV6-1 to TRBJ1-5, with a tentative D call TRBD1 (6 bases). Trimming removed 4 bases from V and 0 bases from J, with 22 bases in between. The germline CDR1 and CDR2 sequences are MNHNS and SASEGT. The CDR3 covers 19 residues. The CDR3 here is CASSAVNRDVWDSNQPQHF. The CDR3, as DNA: TGTGCCAGCAGTGCCGTCAACAGGGATGTTTGGGATAGCAATCAGCCCCAGCATTTT.

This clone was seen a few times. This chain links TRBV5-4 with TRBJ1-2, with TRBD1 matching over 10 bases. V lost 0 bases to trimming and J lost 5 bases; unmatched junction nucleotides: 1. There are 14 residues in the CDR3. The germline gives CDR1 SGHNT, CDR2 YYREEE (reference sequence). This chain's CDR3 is CASSLVGQGYGYTF. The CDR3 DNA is TGTGCCAGCAGCTTGGTGGGACAGGGGTATGGCTACACCTTC. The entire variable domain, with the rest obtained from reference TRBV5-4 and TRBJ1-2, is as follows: ETGVTQSPTHLIKTRGQQVTLRCSSQSGHNTVSWYQQALGQGPQFIFQYYREEENGRGNFPPRFSGLQFPNYSSELNVNALELDDSALYLCASSLVGQGYGYTFGSGTRLTVV.

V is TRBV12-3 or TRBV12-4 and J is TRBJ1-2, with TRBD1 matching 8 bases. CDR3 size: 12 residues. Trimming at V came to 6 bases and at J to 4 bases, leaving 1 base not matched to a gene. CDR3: CASRGQAYGYTF. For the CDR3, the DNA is TGTGCCAGCAGGGGACAGGCCTATGGCTACACCTTC.

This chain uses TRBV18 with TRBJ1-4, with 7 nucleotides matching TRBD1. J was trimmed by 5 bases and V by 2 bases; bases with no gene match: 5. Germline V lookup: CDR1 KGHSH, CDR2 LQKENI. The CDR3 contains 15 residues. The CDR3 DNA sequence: TGTGCCAGCTCACCAGCCGGACAGGCCAATGAAAAACTGTTTTTT. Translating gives CASSPAGQANEKLFF.

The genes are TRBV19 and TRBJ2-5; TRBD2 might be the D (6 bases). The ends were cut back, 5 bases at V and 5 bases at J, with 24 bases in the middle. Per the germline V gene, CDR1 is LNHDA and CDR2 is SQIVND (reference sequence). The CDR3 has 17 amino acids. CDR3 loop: CASSVSFEWRESETQYF. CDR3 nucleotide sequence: TGTGCCAGTAGTGTCTCCTTTGAGTGGCGGGAAAGCGAGACCCAGTACTTC.

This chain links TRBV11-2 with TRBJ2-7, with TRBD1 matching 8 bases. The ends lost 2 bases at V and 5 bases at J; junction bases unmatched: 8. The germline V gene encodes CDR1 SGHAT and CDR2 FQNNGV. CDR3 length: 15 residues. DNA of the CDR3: TGTGCCAGCAGCTTAAGGGCCGGACAGGGCCACGAGCAGTACTTC. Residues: CASSLRAGQGHEQYF.

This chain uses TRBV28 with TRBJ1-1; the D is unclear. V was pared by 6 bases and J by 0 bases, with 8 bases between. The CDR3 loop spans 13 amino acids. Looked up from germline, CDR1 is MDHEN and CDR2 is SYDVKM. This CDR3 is CASSPPLNTEAFF. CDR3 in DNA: TGTGCCAGCAGCCCCCCCCTGAACACTGAAGCTTTCTTT.

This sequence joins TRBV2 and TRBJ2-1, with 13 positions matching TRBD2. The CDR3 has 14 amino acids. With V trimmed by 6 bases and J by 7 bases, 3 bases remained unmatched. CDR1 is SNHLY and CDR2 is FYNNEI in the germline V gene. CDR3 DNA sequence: TGTGCCAGCAGACTAGCGGGAGGGAGTAATGAGCAGTTCTTC. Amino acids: CASRLAGGSNEQFF.

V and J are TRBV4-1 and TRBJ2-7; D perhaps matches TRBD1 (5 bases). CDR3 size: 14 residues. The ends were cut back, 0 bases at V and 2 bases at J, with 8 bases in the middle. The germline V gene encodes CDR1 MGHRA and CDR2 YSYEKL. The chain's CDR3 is CASSQEDRAYEQYF. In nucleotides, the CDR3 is TGCGCCAGCAGCCAAGAAGACAGAGCCTACGAGCAGTACTTC.

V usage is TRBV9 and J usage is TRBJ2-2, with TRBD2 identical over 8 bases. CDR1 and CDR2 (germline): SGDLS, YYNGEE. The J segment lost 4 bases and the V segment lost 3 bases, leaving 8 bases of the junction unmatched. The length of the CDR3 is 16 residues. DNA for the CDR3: TGTGCCAGCAGCGCCTCGCGGGGGGCGGGCACCGGGGAGCTGTTTTTT. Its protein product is CASSASRGAGTGELFF.

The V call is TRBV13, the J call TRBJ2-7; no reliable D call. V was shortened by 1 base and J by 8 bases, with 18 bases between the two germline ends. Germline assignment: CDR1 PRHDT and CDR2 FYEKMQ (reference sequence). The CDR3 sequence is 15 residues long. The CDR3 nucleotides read TGTGCCAGCAGCTTAGTGGTTGGGGTTGTCGGCAAGCAGTACTTC. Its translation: CASSLVVGVVGKQYF.

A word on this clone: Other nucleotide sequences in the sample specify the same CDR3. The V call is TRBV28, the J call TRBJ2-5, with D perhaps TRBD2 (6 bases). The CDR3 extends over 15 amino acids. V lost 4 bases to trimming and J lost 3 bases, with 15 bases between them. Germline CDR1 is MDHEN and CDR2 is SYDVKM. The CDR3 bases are TGTGCCAGCAGTTCCGCCGGGGGAGGAGAAGAGACCCAGTACTTC. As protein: CASSSAGGGEETQYF.